A single sample is the source of the 29 T cell receptor beta chains below, sequenced in a study of post-analysis software for immune sequencing data. Prepared libraries of TCR beta cDNA carried unique molecular identifiers. MiXCR, applied by TCRdb to the PCR reads, yields one record per CDR3 protein. The table shows hundreds of thousands of distinct CDR3 sequences, with roughly 36% occurring only once. Their antigen targets remain unknown. The study's findings and limits: Comparison of patients with controls showed roughly five TRBV segments more frequent in patients, TRBV5-6, TRBV5-1 and TRBV20-1 among them.

Sequencing used blood. The receptors derive from a girl under 18 with multiple sclerosis.

This clonotype has a handful of counts. The chain recombines TRBV9 with TRBJ2-5, with 8 bases fitting TRBD1. The J call could be wrong; TRBJ2-7 is a better fit for the DNA end. This CDR3 has 18 amino acids. The germline V gene encodes CDR1 SGDLS and CDR2 YYNGEE. The CDR3 DNA is TGTGCCAGCAGCGTAGGAAACCTCGGGTCAGGGGGCGGCCACGAGCAGTACTTC. This sequence encodes CASSVGNLGSGGGHEQYF.

This chain connects TRBV29-1 to TRBJ1-1, with unresolved D. This CDR3 is built from 13 residues. V lost 4 bases and J lost 0, with 9 bases in between. Germline CDR1 and CDR2: SQVTM and ANQGSEA. CDR3 residues: CSVAVQMNTEAFF. The CDR3 DNA sequence: TGCAGCGTTGCAGTACAAATGAACACTGAAGCTTTCTTT.

This clonotype was seen only a few times. This sequence joins TRBV12-3 or TRBV12-4 and TRBJ2-1, with D perhaps TRBD2 (5 bases). The CDR3 is 15 residues long. V gave up 2 bases and J gave up 8 bases, with 16 bases separating them. In DNA form, the CDR3 reads TGTGCCAGCAGTTTAATACTTAGGGCGAGGGATGAGCAGTTCTTC. It specifies CASSLILRARDEQFF.

This rearrangement joins TRBV12-3 or TRBV12-4 to TRBJ1-4, with D unresolved. This CDR3 contains 11 residues. The V and J ends lost 8 bases and 11 bases respectively, with 12 bases between them. The CDR3 sequence: CASRGFTKLFF. The CDR3, as DNA: TGTGCCAGCCGGGGATTTACCAAACTGTTTTTT.

This clonotype has more than one count but fewer than ten. V and J are TRBV28 and TRBJ2-7; no clear D gene. Trimming pared 3 bases from V and 3 bases from J, leaving 12 bases between. Germline V CDR1 and CDR2: MDHEN, SYDVKM. This CDR3 contains 14 residues. DNA for the CDR3: TGTGCCAGCAGTTTGCGCATCAACCACTACGAGCAGTACTTC. Protein product: CASSLRINHYEQYF.

The chain employs TRBV24-1 and TRBJ2-5; D perhaps matches TRBD1 (6 bases). This CDR3 spans 12 amino acids. The germline V gene encodes CDR1 KGHDR and CDR2 SFDVKD. Trimming cost V 4 bases and J 4 bases, with 6 bases left between them. Here the CDR3 reads CATSEDRETQYF. The CDR3 DNA reads TGTGCCACCAGTGAGGACAGAGAGACCCAGTACTTC.

The table lists this clonotype with a few counts. The genes are TRBV4-1 and TRBJ2-5; TRBD2 is a possible D gene (6 bases). Trimming pared 1 base from V and 7 bases from J, leaving 10 bases between. The CDR3 sequence is 13 residues long. The germline V gene encodes CDR1 MGHRA and CDR2 YSYEKL. CDR3 residues: CASSQVPEGTQYF. DNA for the CDR3: TGCGCCAGCAGCCAAGTTCCGGAGGGGACCCAGTACTTC.

The chain carries TRBV29-1 and TRBJ1-5; D is possibly TRBD1 (5 bases). Germline loops: CDR1 SQVTM, CDR2 ANQGSEA. The CDR3 totals 13 residues. V was pared by 7 bases and J by 2 bases, with 12 bases between. CDR3 loop: CSASLGGNQPQHF. The CDR3 DNA sequence: TGCAGCGCTTCTCTAGGGGGCAATCAGCCCCAGCATTTT.

In its sample, this clonotype was seen a few times. This sequence joins TRBV5-1 and TRBJ2-3; D is possibly TRBD1 (5 bases). The CDR3 runs 14 residues. Germline V lookup: CDR1 SGHRS, CDR2 YFSETQ. Between the trimmed V and J ends, which lost 6 bases and 2 bases, there was a span of 13 bases. In DNA form, the CDR3 reads TGCGCCAGCATCAGCCCAGGGAACACAGATACGCAGTATTTT. It encodes CASISPGNTDTQYF.

The table lists this clonotype with a few counts. The chain employs TRBV7-2 and TRBJ1-2, with D uncertain. Germline V gene data show CDR1 as SGHTA and CDR2 as FQGNSA. With 0 bases removed from V and 8 bases from J, the gap between germline ends came to 13 bases. CDR3 length: 14 amino acids. CDR3: CASSLAAARGGYTF. In nucleotides, the CDR3 is TGTGCCAGCAGCTTAGCAGCCGCCCGAGGCGGCTACACCTTC.

This clonotype showed up many times. This chain uses TRBV29-1 with TRBJ2-5; D is unresolved. The CDR3 loop spans 12 amino acids. The germline gives CDR1 SQVTM, CDR2 ANQGSEA. The germline V and J ends were trimmed by 7 bases and 4 bases, with 13 bases remaining between them. The DNA for the CDR3 is TGCAGCGCCGTCGGCTCTGGAGAGACCCAGTACTTC. It encodes CSAVGSGETQYF.

This clonotype was detected only a few times. The chain recombines TRBV4-1 with TRBJ2-1; maybe TRBD1 (5 bases). CDR1 MGHRA and CDR2 YSYEKL come from the germline V gene. Trimming cost V 1 base and J 6 bases, with 10 bases left between them. The CDR3 has 14 residues. CDR3 amino acids: CASSQVARANEQFF. Written as DNA, the CDR3 is TGCGCCAGCAGCCAAGTTGCCAGGGCCAATGAGCAGTTCTTC.

This clonotype was counted only a few times. The rearrangement joins TRBV2 to TRBJ2-7; 7 bases fit TRBD2. The trim removed 2 bases at V and 2 bases at J, leaving 9 bases unmatched. The germline V gene has CDR1 SNHLY and CDR2 FYNNEI. This CDR3 has 16 residues. CDR3: CASSEWEGIRTYEQYF. DNA for the CDR3: TGTGCCAGCAGTGAATGGGAGGGGATTAGGACCTACGAGCAGTACTTC.

This clonotype is categorized as medium-sized. The V call is TRBV7-2, the J call TRBJ2-7; no clear D gene. The CDR3 is 11 amino acids. CDR1 is SGHTA and CDR2 is FQGNSA in the germline V gene. V shed 5 bases and J shed 3 bases, with 5 bases lying between them. This CDR3 reads CASSLYYEQYF. The CDR3 nucleotides read TGTGCCAGCAGCCTGTACTACGAGCAGTACTTC.

The chain links TRBV4-3 to TRBJ2-1; TRBD2 might be the D (6 bases). Germline V gene lookup returns CDR1 LGHNA and CDR2 YSLEER. The CDR3 has 16 residues. V gave up 6 bases and J gave up 1 base, with 16 bases separating them. The CDR3 protein is CASSLWGVISYNEQFF. The CDR3 DNA follows: TGCGCCAGCAGTCTGTGGGGGGTTATATCCTACAATGAGCAGTTCTTC.

The rearrangement uses TRBV27 and TRBJ1-2; no clear D gene. Between the trimmed V and J ends, which lost 6 bases and 2 bases, there was a span of 16 bases. Germline V gene lookup returns CDR1 MNHEY and CDR2 SMNVEV (reference sequence). CDR3 length: 15 residues. The CDR3: CASSLMGGLNYGYTF. Written as DNA, the CDR3 is TGTGCCAGCAGCTTAATGGGAGGGCTGAACTATGGCTACACCTTC.

This chain connects TRBV12-3 or TRBV12-4 to TRBJ2-3; 11 bases match TRBD1. The CDR3 is 14 residues long. Trimming at V came to 6 bases and at J to 7 bases, leaving 6 bases not matched to a gene. The CDR3 nucleotides read TGTGCCAGCAGACCGGGACAGGGGGTAAATACGCAGTATTTT. Amino acids: CASRPGQGVNTQYF.

The V call is TRBV18, the J call TRBJ2-1, with 7 positions matching TRBD1. The CDR3 extends over 16 amino acids. Looked up from germline, CDR1 is KGHSH and CDR2 is LQKENI. The V and J ends lost 6 bases and 9 bases, in that order; junction bases with no gene match: 17. The CDR3 reads CASSPLYGTDHSEQFF. CDR3 DNA sequence: TGTGCCAGCTCGCCCCTTTACGGGACAGACCACAGTGAGCAGTTCTTC.

This clonotype was picked up a small number of times. The rearrangement joins TRBV5-1 to TRBJ1-2; no clear D gene. V gave up 0 bases and J gave up 6 bases, with 15 bases separating them. CDR3 length: 15 amino acids. Looked up from germline, CDR1 is SGHRS and CDR2 is YFSETQ. The DNA for the CDR3 is TGCGCCAGCAGCTTGGACGGGCTCGGGGTAAATGGCTACACCTTC. It codes for CASSLDGLGVNGYTF.

This clonotype has a handful of counts. The chain carries TRBV6-5 and TRBJ1-2; D call uncertain. CDR1 is MNHEY, CDR2 SVGAGI, per germline. The CDR3 length is 15 residues. Trimming left V 3 bases short and J 8 bases short, with 19 bases between. The CDR3 sequence: CASSYHNTHGRGYTF. The CDR3 region has the DNA TGTGCCAGCAGTTATCACAATACGCACGGACGGGGCTACACCTTC.

This clonotype was counted once. This chain links TRBV19 with TRBJ1-1, with D unresolved. The germline V gene has CDR1 LNHDA and CDR2 SQIVND (reference sequence). The CDR3 loop spans 11 amino acids. The V and J ends lost 6 bases and 4 bases respectively, with 6 bases between them. CDR3 DNA sequence: TGTGCCAGTAGCGACCGCACTGAAGCTTTCTTT. It yields the protein CASSDRTEAFF.

This clonotype has just a few counts. Written as DNA, the CDR3 is TGTGCCAGCAGTTACCCCTACAGGGACACCGGGGAGCTGTTTTTT. Its translation is CASSYPYRDTGELFF. The chain recombines TRBV6-2 or TRBV6-3 with TRBJ2-2; possibly TRBD1 for D (6 bases). CDR1 is MNHEY, CDR2 SVGEGT, per germline. V lost 2 bases, J lost 3 bases, and 10 bases lay in between. The CDR3 is made up of 15 amino acids.

This clonotype was observed a handful of times. The chain uses TRBV7-2 and TRBJ1-4; the D gene is possibly TRBD1 (6 bases). There are 14 residues in the CDR3. Germline loops: CDR1 SGHTA, CDR2 FQGNSA. V gave up 5 bases and J gave up 4 bases, with 11 bases separating them. CDR3 sequence reads: CASSPQGGNEKLFF. Here the CDR3 DNA reads TGTGCCAGCAGCCCACAGGGTGGTAATGAAAAACTGTTTTTT.

This clonotype was seen a single time. The junction departs from the called germline gene at one end, perhaps through a read error. The CDR3 reads CASSDRISTGTQYF. CDR3 nucleotide sequence: TGCGCCAGCAGTGACCGCATTTCCACAGGTACGCAGTATTTT. The rearrangement links TRBV10-1 to TRBJ2-3; the D gene is possibly TRBD1 (5 bases). Germline CDR1 reads WNHNN; CDR2 reads SYGVQD (reference sequence). This CDR3 is built from 14 residues.

As DNA, the CDR3 is TGCGCCAGCAGCACTGGGACTAGCGGGGATGATGAGCAGTTCTTC. It yields the protein CASSTGTSGDDEQFF. The V call is TRBV5-1, the J call TRBJ2-1; 13 nucleotides align to TRBD2. With V trimmed by 4 bases and J by 8 bases, 6 bases remained unmatched. The CDR3 runs 15 residues. Looked up from germline, CDR1 is SGHRS and CDR2 is YFSETQ.

V is TRBV7-3 and J is TRBJ2-2; unclear D gene. The germline V and J ends were trimmed by 5 bases and 5 bases, with 15 bases remaining between them. The CDR3 consists of 15 residues. Germline values: CDR1 SGHTA, CDR2 FQGTGA. This CDR3 is CASSPTGVGTGELFF. In DNA form, the CDR3 reads TGTGCCAGCAGCCCCACGGGCGTTGGTACCGGGGAGCTGTTTTTT.

The chain recombines TRBV5-1 with TRBJ2-7; D is unresolved. Trimming cost V 0 bases and J 3 bases, with 13 bases left between them. The CDR3 spans 15 residues. Per the germline V gene, CDR1 is SGHRS and CDR2 is YFSETQ. The CDR3 DNA reads as TGCGCCAGCAGCTTGGAAGGCGGATCCTGCTACGAGCAGTACTTC. It is translated as CASSLEGGSCYEQYF.

With regard to this clonotype: One end of the junction does not line up with germline, which may come from a read error. The CDR3 loop is CASSLQPTNNERFF. In DNA form, the CDR3 reads TGCGCCAGCAGCTTGCAACCGACTAACAATGAGCGGTTCTTC. V gene TRBV5-1 combines with J gene TRBJ2-1; weak D call: TRBD2 (5 bases). There are 14 residues in the CDR3. CDR1 and CDR2 (germline): SGHRS, YFSETQ.

V gene TRBV5-1 combines with J gene TRBJ2-7; 10 bases are a match to TRBD2. The CDR3 is 15 residues long. Germline CDR1 is SGHRS and CDR2 is YFSETQ. V gave up 5 bases and J gave up 5 bases; unmatched junction bases: 10. In DNA, the CDR3 is TGCGCCAGCAGTTTTATAGCGGGGGGTGGCGACGAGCAGTACTTC. Translated, it gives CASSFIAGGGDEQYF.